This T cell receptor beta chain stems from a study of blood T cell repertoires in COVID-19. Study-wide context: Samples taken during acute and convalescent COVID-19 were collected in the United States, Italy and Spain. The analysed material was cDNA or gDNA that came from T cells, B-cell-depleted T cells, or PBMCs.

Germline CDR1 and CDR2: SGHNT and YENEEA. CDR3 size: 14 residues. V was pared by 5 bases and J by 6 bases, with 16 bases between. Per the original data handling: Reference gene primer amplification gave nucleated cell count estimates. Assay used: immunoSEQ multiplex PCR; TCRdb lists only in-frame clones, some missing. V and J calls and clone size are as listed in that table; D and trimming were resolved from the DNA. The table has around 110,000 clones, 90% seen once. Sequencing input: peripheral blood. The sequence was collected from a human donor with active COVID-19. The donor label of this sample is uncertain. J is TRBJ1-1 and V is TRBV11-3; D possibly corresponds to TRBD1 (6 bases). This CDR3 is CASSLQGGRSEAFF. CDR3 in DNA: TGTGCCAGCAGCCTACAGGGCGGGCGGTCTGAAGCTTTCTTT.